The 30 T cell receptor beta chains given below trace back to one sample, sequenced in a study of shared clonotypes between healthy human individuals. Naive CD8 populations comprised CD45RO-negative cells positively selected for CCR7, excluding terminally differentiated effector memory CD45RA+ cells. Generated by immunoSEQ multiplex PCR, the TCRdb table keeps only in-frame clones and is missing some. This table holds 2 million to 2.5 million clones, under 95% found once. Sequenced sample: naive CD8+ T cells from PBMCs. The origin of the receptors is a man aged 18 to 35 in good health. Some clones in this sample may be carry-over from other donors' samples.

This clone was observed once. The chain links TRBV5-4 to TRBJ2-6; 8 positions agree with TRBD2. V lost 4 bases to trimming and J lost 0 bases; unmatched junction nucleotides: 9. Germline V lookup: CDR1 SGHNT, CDR2 YYREEE (reference sequence). This CDR3 has 18 residues. CDR3 loop: CASSERPGLVSGANVLTF. In DNA, the CDR3 is TGTGCCAGCAGCGAGCGGCCGGGACTAGTCTCTGGGGCCAACGTCCTGACTTTC.

In its sample, this clone was seen once. The chain uses TRBV9 and TRBJ1-2; D is possibly TRBD1 (5 bases). This CDR3 spans 13 amino acids. Germline CDR1 SGDLS, CDR2 YYNGEE. Between the trimmed V and J ends, which lost 4 bases and 2 bases, there was a span of 9 bases. CDR3 sequence reads: CASSTTDNYGYTF. CDR3 nucleotide sequence: TGTGCCAGCAGCACGACAGACAACTATGGCTACACCTTC.

The CDR3 sequence is CASSSRASGPPGGQFF. For the CDR3, the DNA is TGTGCCAGCAGCTCCCGGGCTAGCGGGCCACCAGGGGGGCAGTTCTTC. V usage is TRBV7-7 and J usage is TRBJ2-1; TRBD2 is a possible D gene (8 bases). Germline-derived CDR1 and CDR2 are SSHAT and FNYEAQ (reference sequence). Trimming stripped 4 bases from V and 12 bases from J, with 25 bases between. The CDR3 sequence is 16 residues long.

Concerning this clone: Additional DNA sequences in this sample encode the identical CDR3. This chain joins TRBV9 and TRBJ2-7; a possible D gene is TRBD1 (5 bases). The V gene lost 1 base and the J gene lost 3 bases, with 11 bases spanning the gap. This CDR3 comprises 14 residues. CDR1 is SGDLS and CDR2 is YYNGEE in the germline V gene. CDR3: CASSVRDSLYEQYF. CDR3 sequence (DNA): TGTGCCAGCAGCGTAAGAGACAGCCTCTACGAGCAGTACTTC.

The chain uses TRBV4-1 and TRBJ2-5, with 8 bases that match TRBD2. This CDR3 has 21 amino acids. V lost 0 bases, J lost 4 bases, and 22 bases stayed unmatched. Germline values: CDR1 MGHRA, CDR2 YSYEKL. CDR3 coding DNA: TGCGCCAGCAGCCAAGAGGGTGGCGAAATTCGGGAGGGCCAGGTGGGAGAGACCCAGTACTTC. Translating it yields CASSQEGGEIREGQVGETQYF.

The chain carries TRBV9 and TRBJ2-1, with 9 bases identical to TRBD1. The junction had 4 bases not matched to a gene; V was cut back by 0 bases and J by 3 bases. Germline CDR1 and CDR2: SGDLS and YYNGEE. The CDR3 spans 16 residues. The CDR3 sequence: CASSVAGTGHYNEQFF. In nucleotides, the CDR3 is TGTGCCAGCAGCGTAGCCGGGACAGGGCACTACAATGAGCAGTTCTTC.

A remark on this clone: This specimen includes other DNA sequences encoding the same CDR3. CDR3 nucleotides: TGTGCCAGCAGTGAAGGAGGATCTTCTGGAAACACCATATATTTT. Protein product: CASSEGGSSGNTIYF. The chain couples TRBV2 to TRBJ1-3; D is undetermined. Germline CDR1 is SNHLY and CDR2 is FYNNEI. Trimming took off 1 base at V and 1 base at J, with 8 bases between the two ends. There are 15 residues in the CDR3.

This clone was picked up one time. The genes are TRBV28 and TRBJ2-1, with D unclear. The germline gives CDR1 MDHEN, CDR2 SYDVKM. The CDR3 covers 14 residues. Trimming removed 8 bases from V and 0 bases from J, with 11 bases in between. The CDR3 here is CASSAPGSYNEQFF. CDR3 DNA sequence: TGTGCCAGCTCAGCCCCGGGCTCCTACAATGAGCAGTTCTTC.

Written as DNA, the CDR3 is TGTGCCAGCAGCTTGACGGACAGCTTTATCTATGGCTACACCTTC. Protein product: CASSLTDSFIYGYTF. The chain carries TRBV5-6 and TRBJ1-2; D might be TRBD1 (6 bases). The germline V and J ends were trimmed by 1 base and 4 bases, with 14 bases remaining between them. CDR3 length equals 15 residues. CDR1 is SGHDT, CDR2 YYEEEE, per germline.

The rearrangement links TRBV6-5 to TRBJ2-7; 9 positions match TRBD1. With 5 bases clipped from V and 3 bases from J, the junction kept 5 bases outside the gene matches. This CDR3 has 14 residues. Germline CDR1 MNHEY, CDR2 SVGAGI. The CDR3 DNA reads as TGTGCCAGCAGTGAACAGGGGGCAAACTACGAGCAGTACTTC. Translating it yields CASSEQGANYEQYF.

The V and J genes are TRBV28 and TRBJ1-5, with D tentatively TRBD1 (6 bases). The CDR3 sequence is 15 residues long. The V end was cut by 5 bases, the J end by 0 bases, with 11 bases between. Germline CDR1 MDHEN, CDR2 SYDVKM. CDR3 nucleotide sequence: TGTGCCAGCAGTCTCGGACAGTTTAGCAATCAGCCCCAGCATTTT. It codes for CASSLGQFSNQPQHF.

This clone was observed a handful of times. The gene calls are TRBV6-4 and TRBJ1-5; D is unclear. Germline values: CDR1 MRHNA, CDR2 SNTAGT. Trimming left V 6 bases short and J 7 bases short, with 16 bases between. The CDR3 has 14 residues. The CDR3 coding sequence is TGTGCCAGCAGGGCCACCTCACCGGGGCAGCCCCAGCATTTT. Its protein product is CASRATSPGQPQHF.

The sample holds one count of this clone. Other DNA sequences of this sample code for an identical CDR3. The rearrangement links TRBV11-3 to TRBJ2-3; D tentatively reads TRBD1 or TRBD2 (5 bases each). The CDR3 is 14 residues long. The germline V and J ends were trimmed by 2 bases and 1 base, with 7 bases remaining between them. Germline CDR1 is SGHNT and CDR2 is YENEEA. Written as DNA, the CDR3 is TGTGCCAGCAGCTTAAGGGACGGCACAGATACGCAGTATTTT. Protein product: CASSLRDGTDTQYF. The complete variable domain, with remaining parts taken from reference TRBV11-3 and TRBJ2-3, reads EAGVVQSPRYKIIEKKQPVAFWCNPISGHNTLYWYLQNLGQGPELLIRYENEEAVDDSQLPKDRFSAERLKGVDSTLKIQPAELGDSAVYLCASSLRDGTDTQYFGPGTRLTVL.

The rearrangement joins TRBV7-3 to TRBJ2-3; D gene unclear. V was clipped by 4 bases and J by 5 bases, with 13 bases between them. Germline assignment: CDR1 SGHTA and CDR2 FQGTGA. The CDR3 has 14 amino acids. The CDR3 loop is CASSYLTRGDTQYF. Written as DNA, the CDR3 is TGTGCCAGCAGCTACCTGACGAGAGGAGATACGCAGTATTTT.

The rearrangement uses TRBV9 and TRBJ2-2; 8 nucleotides line up with TRBD2. V lost 7 bases, J lost 7 bases, and 9 bases stayed unmatched. The CDR3 has 14 residues. Germline V lookup: CDR1 SGDLS, CDR2 YYNGEE. The CDR3 region is CASSAGGANGELFF. CDR3 coding DNA: TGTGCCAGCTCGGCGGGAGGCGCGAACGGGGAGCTGTTTTTT.

The chain combines TRBV28 with TRBJ2-7; tentative D call: TRBD1 (5 bases). The V end lost 3 bases, the J end lost 6 bases, and 15 bases lay between the germline ends. The CDR3 totals 14 residues. Germline values: CDR1 MDHEN, CDR2 SYDVKM. CDR3 nucleotide sequence: TGTGCCAGCAGTTTTGGTCTTAGGGGCTCCGAGCAGTACTTC. Its translation: CASSFGLRGSEQYF.

The rearrangement joins TRBV19 to TRBJ2-1; D is unresolved. Per the germline V gene, CDR1 is LNHDA and CDR2 is SQIVND (reference sequence). Trimming shortened V by 0 bases and J by 0 bases, and 12 bases separated the two germline ends. The CDR3 contains 17 residues. CDR3 loop: CASSIDLVRPSYNEQFF. Written as DNA, the CDR3 is TGTGCCAGTAGTATAGATCTCGTGAGACCCTCCTACAATGAGCAGTTCTTC.

The gene calls are TRBV11-2 and TRBJ2-7; D perhaps matches TRBD1 (6 bases). Germline V gives CDR1 SGHAT, CDR2 FQNNGV. Trimming took off 9 bases at V and 2 bases at J, with 17 bases between the two ends. CDR3 length: 14 residues. As DNA, the CDR3 is TGTGCCAGTCTGTTCTGGGGGACAACCTACGAGCAGTACTTC. Protein: CASLFWGTTYEQYF.

This clone was detected a few times. The V and J genes are TRBV7-9 and TRBJ1-4, with TRBD1 identical over 8 bases. Trimming cost V 5 bases and J 7 bases; bases outside gene matches: 6. Germline V gives CDR1 SEHNR, CDR2 FQNEAQ (reference sequence). This CDR3 has 14 amino acids. The CDR3 region has the DNA TGTGCCAGCAGCAAGACAGGGGAAGGTGAAAAACTGTTTTTT. Protein product: CASSKTGEGEKLFF.

The V gene is TRBV5-1, the J gene TRBJ1-1, with unresolved D. The CDR3 is 14 residues long. Trimming cost V 4 bases and J 1 base, with 11 bases left between them. The germline CDR1 and CDR2 sequences are SGHRS and YFSETQ. The CDR3 coding sequence is TGCGCCAGCAGCCGGACGGACGGGAACACTGAAGCTTTCTTT. Translating it yields CASSRTDGNTEAFF.

The chain recombines TRBV19 with TRBJ1-5; TRBD1 matches at 7 bases. The CDR3 runs 14 residues. V trimming: 3 bases; J trimming: 2 bases; junction bases outside the gene matches: 1. The germline CDR1 and CDR2 sequences are LNHDA and SQIVND (reference sequence). For the CDR3, the DNA is TGTGCCAGTAGTATGCAGGGGGGCAATCAGCCCCAGCATTTT. It encodes CASSMQGGNQPQHF.

The chain joins TRBV2 to TRBJ2-3, with TRBD2 matching 13 bases. J lost 3 bases, V lost 4 bases, and 1 base had no gene match. Germline CDR1 and CDR2: SNHLY and FYNNEI. The length of the CDR3 is 15 residues. The CDR3 DNA reads TGTGCCAGCAGTGTGGGACTAGCGGGGACAGATACGCAGTATTTT. Translated, it gives CASSVGLAGTDTQYF.

The chain is built from TRBV5-1 and TRBJ2-1; weak D call: TRBD2 (6 bases). The germline gives CDR1 SGHRS, CDR2 YFSETQ. CDR3 length: 17 amino acids. The V and J ends lost 1 base and 0 bases respectively, with 14 bases between them. CDR3 DNA sequence: TGCGCCAGCAGCTTGCCAGTCCGGGAGAGCTCCTACAATGAGCAGTTCTTC. This encodes CASSLPVRESSYNEQFF.

The rearrangement joins TRBV6-6 to TRBJ1-1; D call uncertain. Germline V gene data show CDR1 as MNHNY and CDR2 as SVGAGI (reference sequence). This CDR3 is 13 amino acids long. V was trimmed by 6 bases and J by 8 bases, leaving 16 bases between them. In DNA, the CDR3 is TGTGCCAGCAGGCCGGGCCTAGCAGCAGAAGCTTTCTTT. Encoded protein: CASRPGLAAEAFF.

The chain uses TRBV28 and TRBJ1-5; 8 nucleotides line up with TRBD1. Trimming took 6 bases from V and 3 from J; bases not matched to a gene: 7. The CDR3 spans 15 residues. From germline, CDR1 is MDHEN and CDR2 SYDVKM. CDR3 sequence (DNA): TGTGCCAGCAGGCCCAGACAGGGGTTCAATCAGCCCCAGCATTTT. It yields the protein CASRPRQGFNQPQHF.

This chain uses TRBV4-1 with TRBJ2-2; D call uncertain. Germline V CDR1 and CDR2: MGHRA, YSYEKL. This CDR3 has 16 residues. V was pared by 0 bases and J by 0 bases, with 8 bases between. CDR3 region: CASSQDPEPNTGELFF. The CDR3 DNA reads TGCGCCAGCAGCCAAGATCCTGAGCCGAACACCGGGGAGCTGTTTTTT.

The chain recombines TRBV15 with TRBJ2-7; weak D call: TRBD2 (5 bases). Trimming removed 7 bases at V and 0 bases at J, with 10 bases between. There are 13 residues in the CDR3. Germline V gene sequence: CDR1 LNHNV, CDR2 YYDKDF (reference sequence). The CDR3 DNA sequence: TGTGCCACCACATCGGGATCCTCCTACGAGCAGTACTTC. Protein sequence: CATTSGSSYEQYF. Full variable domain (missing parts from reference TRBV15 and TRBJ2-7): DAMVIQNPRYQVTQFGKPVTLSCSQTLNHNVMYWYQQKSSQAPKLLFHYYDKDFNNEADTPDNFQSRRPNTSFCFLDIRSPGLGDTAMYLCATTSGSSYEQYFGPGTRLTVT.

V gene TRBV29-1 combines with J gene TRBJ1-1, with a possible D match to TRBD1 (6 bases). CDR3 length equals 18 residues. The V gene lost 2 bases and the J gene lost 0 bases, with 22 bases spanning the gap. Germline lookup yields CDR1 SQVTM and CDR2 ANQGSEA. Written as DNA, the CDR3 is TGCAGCGTTGAACACGGGGGCCAGATCCCCCACATGAACACTGAAGCTTTCTTT. Its translation: CSVEHGGQIPHMNTEAFF.

The chain employs TRBV28 and TRBJ1-2; 10 bases map to TRBD1. J was trimmed by 1 base and V by 4 bases; bases with no gene match: 9. This CDR3 has 17 amino acids. Germline V gene data show CDR1 as MDHEN and CDR2 as SYDVKM. The CDR3 DNA reads TGTGCCAGCAGTTCCCCCGGGACAGGGGCAATTAACTATGGCTACACCTTC. Protein sequence: CASSSPGTGAINYGYTF.

The J gene is TRBJ2-1, the V gene TRBV7-3; D remains ambiguous. V was trimmed by 5 bases and J by 4 bases, leaving 15 bases between them. Germline V gene data show CDR1 as SGHTA and CDR2 as FQGTGA. CDR3 size: 15 residues. CDR3 nucleotide sequence: TGTGCCAGCAGCCTCCACGTCGGGCCTTACAATGAGCAGTTCTTC. This gives the protein CASSLHVGPYNEQFF.